The sequence of this T cell receptor beta chain was determined in a study of circulating and synovial CD4+ cells in juvenile arthritis. Repertoires were generated with immunoSEQ multiplex PCR, while TCRdb's copy carries only in-frame clones and drops some. This sample has some 35,000 clones; around 95% occur once, and the top ten carry around 0.64%. J gave up 9 bases and V 6 bases, and 8 bases lay outside the gene matches. Germline V gene lookup returns CDR1 SNHLY and CDR2 FYNNEI. This CDR3 has 13 amino acids. Material: CD4+ T cells from blood. The TCR was taken from a human donor with juvenile idiopathic arthritis. The chain couples TRBV2 to TRBJ2-3; 8 bases map to TRBD2. The CDR3 DNA is TGTGCCAGCAGCGGGGGGGACCCGGAGACGCAGTATTTT. Translating gives CASSGGDPETQYF. The whole variable domain, filled in from reference TRBV2 and TRBJ2-3, reads EPEVTQTPSHQVTQMGQEVILRCVPISNHLYFYWYRQILGQKVEFLVSFYNNEISEKSEIFDDQFSVERPDGSNFTLKIRSTKLEDSAMYFCASSGGDPETQYFGPGTRLTVL.